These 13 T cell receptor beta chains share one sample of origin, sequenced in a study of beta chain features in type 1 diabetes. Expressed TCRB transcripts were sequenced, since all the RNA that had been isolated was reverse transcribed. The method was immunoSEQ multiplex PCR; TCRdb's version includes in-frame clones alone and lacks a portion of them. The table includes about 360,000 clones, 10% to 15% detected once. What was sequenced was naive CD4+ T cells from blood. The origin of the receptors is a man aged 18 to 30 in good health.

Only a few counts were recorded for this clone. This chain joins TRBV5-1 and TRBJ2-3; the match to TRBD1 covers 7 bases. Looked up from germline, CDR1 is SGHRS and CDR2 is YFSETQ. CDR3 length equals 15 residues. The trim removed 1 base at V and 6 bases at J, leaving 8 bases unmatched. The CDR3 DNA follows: TGCGCCAGCAGCTTGTCCCGACAGGGAAGCGATACGCAGTATTTT. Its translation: CASSLSRQGSDTQYF. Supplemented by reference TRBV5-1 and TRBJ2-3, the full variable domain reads KAGVTQTPRYLIKTRGQQVTLSCSPISGHRSVSWYQQTPGQGLQFLFEYFSETQRNKGNFPGRFSGRQFSNSRSEMNVSTLELGDSALYLCASSLSRQGSDTQYFGPGTRLTVL.

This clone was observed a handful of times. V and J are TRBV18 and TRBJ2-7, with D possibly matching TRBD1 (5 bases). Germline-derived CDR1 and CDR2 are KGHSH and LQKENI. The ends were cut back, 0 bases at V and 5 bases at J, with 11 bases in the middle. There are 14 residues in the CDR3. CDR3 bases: TGTGCCAGCTCACCACCCTCAGGGTTCCACGAGCAGTACTTC. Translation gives CASSPPSGFHEQYF.

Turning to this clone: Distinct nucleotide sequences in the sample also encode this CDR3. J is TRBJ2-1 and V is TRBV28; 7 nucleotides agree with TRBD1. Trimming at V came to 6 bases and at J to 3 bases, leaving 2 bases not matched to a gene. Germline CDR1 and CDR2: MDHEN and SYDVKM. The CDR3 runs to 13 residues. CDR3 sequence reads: CASSGDSYNEQFF. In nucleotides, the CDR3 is TGTGCCAGCAGCGGGGACAGCTACAATGAGCAGTTCTTC.

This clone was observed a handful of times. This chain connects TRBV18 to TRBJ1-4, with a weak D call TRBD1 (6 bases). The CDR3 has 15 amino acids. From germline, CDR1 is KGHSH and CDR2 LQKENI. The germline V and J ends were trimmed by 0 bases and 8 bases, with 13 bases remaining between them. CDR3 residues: CASSPPLGQQEKLFF. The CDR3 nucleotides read TGTGCCAGCTCACCACCGCTTGGACAGCAGGAAAAACTGTTTTTT.

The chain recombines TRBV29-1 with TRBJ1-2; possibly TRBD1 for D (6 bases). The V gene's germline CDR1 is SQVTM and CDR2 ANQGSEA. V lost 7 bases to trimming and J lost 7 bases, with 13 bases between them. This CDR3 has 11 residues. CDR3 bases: TGCAGCGCCCAGGGGTGGGCTGGCTACACCTTC. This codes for CSAQGWAGYTF.

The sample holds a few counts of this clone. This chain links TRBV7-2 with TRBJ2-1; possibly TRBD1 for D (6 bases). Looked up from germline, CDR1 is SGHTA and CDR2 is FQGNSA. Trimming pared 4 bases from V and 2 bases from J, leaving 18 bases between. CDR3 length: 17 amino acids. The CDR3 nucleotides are TGTGCCAGCAGCTCCAGGGTAGGTGAGGGGGCCTACAATGAGCAGTTCTTC. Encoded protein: CASSSRVGEGAYNEQFF.

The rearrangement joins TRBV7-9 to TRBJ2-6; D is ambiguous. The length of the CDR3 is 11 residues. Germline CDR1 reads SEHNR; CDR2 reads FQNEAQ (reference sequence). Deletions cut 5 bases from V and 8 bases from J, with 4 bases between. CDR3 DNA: TGTGCCAGCAGCCCCACCAACGTCCTGACTTTC. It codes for CASSPTNVLTF. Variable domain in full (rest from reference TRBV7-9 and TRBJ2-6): DTGVSQNPRHKITKRGQNVTFRCDPISEHNRLYWYRQTLGQGPEFLTYFQNEAQLEKSRLLSDRFSAERPKGSFSTLEIQRTEQGDSAMYLCASSPTNVLTFGAGSRLTVL.

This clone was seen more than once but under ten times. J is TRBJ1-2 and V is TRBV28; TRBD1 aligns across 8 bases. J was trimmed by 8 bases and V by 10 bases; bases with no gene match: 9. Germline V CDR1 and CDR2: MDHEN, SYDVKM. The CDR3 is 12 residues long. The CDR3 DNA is TGTGCCACCCCGGACAGGGTGGTAGGCTACACCTTC. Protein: CATPDRVVGYTF.

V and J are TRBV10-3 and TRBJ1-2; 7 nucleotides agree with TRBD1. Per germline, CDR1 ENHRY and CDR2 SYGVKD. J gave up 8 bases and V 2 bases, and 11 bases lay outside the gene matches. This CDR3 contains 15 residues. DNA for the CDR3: TGTGCCATCAGTGAGCCGACAGGGAACCAAGAAGGCTACACCTTC. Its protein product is CAISEPTGNQEGYTF.

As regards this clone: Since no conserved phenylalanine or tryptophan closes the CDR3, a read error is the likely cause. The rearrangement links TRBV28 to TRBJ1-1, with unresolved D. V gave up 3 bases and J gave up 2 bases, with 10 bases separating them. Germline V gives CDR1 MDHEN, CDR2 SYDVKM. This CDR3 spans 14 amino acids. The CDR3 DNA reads TGTGCCAGCAGTTTCATTAACAGAAACACTGAAGCTTTCCTT. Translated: CASSFINRNTEAFL.

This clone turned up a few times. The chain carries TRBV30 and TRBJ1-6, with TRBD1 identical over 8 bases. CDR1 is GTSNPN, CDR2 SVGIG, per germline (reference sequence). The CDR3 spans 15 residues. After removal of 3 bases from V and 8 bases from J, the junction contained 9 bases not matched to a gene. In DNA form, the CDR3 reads TGTGCCTGGAGCCATGCGACAGGGGTCTATTCACCCCTCCACTTT. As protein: CAWSHATGVYSPLHF.

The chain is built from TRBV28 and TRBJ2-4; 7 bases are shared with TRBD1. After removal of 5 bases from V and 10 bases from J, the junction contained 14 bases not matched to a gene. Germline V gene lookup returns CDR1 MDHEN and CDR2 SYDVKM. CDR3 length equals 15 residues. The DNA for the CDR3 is TGTGCCAGCAGTCTAAAACAGGGGTTTAGTGGGATTCAGTACTTC. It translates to CASSLKQGFSGIQYF. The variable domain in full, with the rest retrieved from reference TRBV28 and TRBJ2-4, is DVKVTQSSRYLVKRTGEKVFLECVQDMDHENMFWYRQDPGLGLRLIYFSYDVKMKEKGDIPEGYSVSREKKERFSLILESASTNQTSMYLCASSLKQGFSGIQYFGAGTRLSVL.

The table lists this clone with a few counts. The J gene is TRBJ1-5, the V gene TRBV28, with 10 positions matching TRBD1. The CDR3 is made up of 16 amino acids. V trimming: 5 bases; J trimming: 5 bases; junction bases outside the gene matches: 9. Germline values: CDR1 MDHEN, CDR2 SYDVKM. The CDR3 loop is CASSLGTGERDQPQHF. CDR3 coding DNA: TGTGCCAGCAGTCTTGGGACAGGGGAGAGAGATCAGCCCCAGCATTTT.